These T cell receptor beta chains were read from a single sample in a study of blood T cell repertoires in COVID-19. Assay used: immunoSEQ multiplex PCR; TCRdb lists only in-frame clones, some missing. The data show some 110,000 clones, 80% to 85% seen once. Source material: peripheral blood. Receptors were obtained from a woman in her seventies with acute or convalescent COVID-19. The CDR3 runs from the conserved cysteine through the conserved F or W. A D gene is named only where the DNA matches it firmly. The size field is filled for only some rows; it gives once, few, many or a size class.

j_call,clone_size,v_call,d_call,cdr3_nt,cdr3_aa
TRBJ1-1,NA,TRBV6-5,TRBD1,TGTGCCAGCACCCCCTCCGGGACAGGGGCTGAAGCTTTCTTT,CASTPSGTGAEAFF
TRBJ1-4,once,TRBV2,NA,TGTGCCAGCAGCCCCGGTTTCAATGAAAAACTGTTTTTT,CASSPGFNEKLFF
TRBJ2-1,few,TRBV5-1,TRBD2,TGCGCCAGCAGCGCGGGGGGGAGCTCCTACAATGAGCAGTTCTTC,CASSAGGSSYNEQFF
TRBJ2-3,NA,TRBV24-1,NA,TGTGCCACCAGTGGTCGGACAGCTAGCACAGATACGCAGTATTTT,CATSGRTASTDTQYF
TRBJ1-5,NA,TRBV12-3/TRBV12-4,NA,TGTGCCAGCAGCCTAACAGGGTTACAGCCCCAGCATTTT,CASSLTGLQPQHF
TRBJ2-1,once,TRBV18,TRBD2,TGTGCCAGCTCACCAATGAAGCGGGAGACTTCACCCGAGCAGTTCTTC,CASSPMKRETSPEQFF
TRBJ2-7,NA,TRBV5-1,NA,TGCGCCAGCAGCTTAGGACAGCGACTGGGGGAGCAGTACTTC,CASSLGQRLGEQYF
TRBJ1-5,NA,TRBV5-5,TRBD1,TGTGCCAGCAGCTCGGGGACAGGGTATAGCAATCAGCCCCAGCATTTT,CASSSGTGYSNQPQHF
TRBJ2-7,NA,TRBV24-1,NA,TGTGCCACCAGTGATCAAAAGAGCTCCTACGAGCAGTACTTC,CATSDQKSSYEQYF
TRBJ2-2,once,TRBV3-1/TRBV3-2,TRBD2,TGTGCCAGCAGCGCCGGGACTACCAACACCGGGGAGCTGTTTTTT,CASSAGTTNTGELFF
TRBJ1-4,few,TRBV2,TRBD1,TGTGCCAGCAGTGAAATCCCCGCCGGGACAGGGGGAGAAAAACTGTTTTTT,CASSEIPAGTGGEKLFF
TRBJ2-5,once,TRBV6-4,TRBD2,TGTGCCAGCAGCCGACTAGCGGGAGAGACCCAGTACTTC,CASSRLAGETQYF
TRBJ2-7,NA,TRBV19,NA,TGTGCCAGTAGTTCGCGACGGACTCCCACCGAGCAGTACTTC,CASSSRRTPTEQYF
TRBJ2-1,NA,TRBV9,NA,TGTGCCAGCAGCCCGAGGGGGTCCGGGAGGCCCTTATCCGAGCAGTTCTTC,CASSPRGSGRPLSEQFF
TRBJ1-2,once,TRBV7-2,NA,TGTGCCAGCAGCTTTACAGGGTCCTATGGCTACACCTTC,CASSFTGSYGYTF
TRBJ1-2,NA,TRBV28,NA,TGTGCCAGCAGCATTAATTCAGACTATGGCTACACCTTC,CASSINSDYGYTF
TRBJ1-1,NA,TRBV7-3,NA,TGTGCCAGCAGCTTAATGGCGGACACTGAAGCTTTCTTT,CASSLMADTEAFF
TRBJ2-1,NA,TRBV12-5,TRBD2,TGTGCTAGTGGAATCGGACTAGCGGGGGACAATGAGCAGTTCTTC,CASGIGLAGDNEQFF
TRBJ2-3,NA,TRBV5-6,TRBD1,TGTGCCAGCAGCCGGGACAGGGGGCGCACAGATACGCAGTATTTT,CASSRDRGRTDTQYF
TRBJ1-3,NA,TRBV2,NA,TGTGCCAGCAGTGAAGCGGGGGCCGTCGGAAACACCATATATTTT,CASSEAGAVGNTIYF
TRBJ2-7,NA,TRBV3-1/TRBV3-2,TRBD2,TGTGCCAGCAGCCAAGATACACTAGCGGTTCGCGAGCAGTACTTC,CASSQDTLAVREQYF
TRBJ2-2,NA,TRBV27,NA,TGTGCCAGCAGTTTTCAGATACCCCACACCGGGGAGCTGTTTTTT,CASSFQIPHTGELFF
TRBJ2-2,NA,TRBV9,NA,TGTGCCAGCAGCGTTTTAGACTACACCGGGGAGCTGTTTTTT,CASSVLDYTGELFF
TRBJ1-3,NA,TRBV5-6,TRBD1,TGTGCCAGCAGCCGGACAGGGGCGGGTGGAAACACCATATATTTT,CASSRTGAGGNTIYF
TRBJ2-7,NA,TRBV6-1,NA,TGTGCCAGCAGTGAAGAAACTATCCAATCCTACGAGCAGTACTTC,CASSEETIQSYEQYF
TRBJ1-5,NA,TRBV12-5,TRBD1,TGTGCTAGTGGTTCGGACAGGGGGAGGCAGCCCCAGCATTTT,CASGSDRGRQPQHF
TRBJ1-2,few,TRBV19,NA,TGTGCCAGTAGGTCCCTTGGGGGGGACGGCTACACCTTC,CASRSLGGDGYTF
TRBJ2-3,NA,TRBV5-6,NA,TGTGCCAGCAGCCCTCTGGGGGGGGCCAGCACAGATACGCAGTATTTT,CASSPLGGASTDTQYF
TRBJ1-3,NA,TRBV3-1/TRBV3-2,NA,TGTGCCAGCAGCCATACAGGCCCGGAGGGAAACACCATATATTTT,CASSHTGPEGNTIYF
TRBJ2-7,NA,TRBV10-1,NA,TGCGCCAGGCTGTGCAGGGCACGAAGGTACGAGCAGTACTTC,CARLCRARRYEQYF
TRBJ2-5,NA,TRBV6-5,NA,TGTGCCAGCAGGACAGGTTCGGGAGAGACCCAGTACTTC,CASRTGSGETQYF
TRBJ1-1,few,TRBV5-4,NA,TGTGCCAGCAGCACTAACACTGAAGCTTTCTTT,CASSTNTEAFF
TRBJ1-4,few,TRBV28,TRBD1,TGTGCCAGCAGTCCGGACAGGTTAACTAATGAAAAACTGTTTTTT,CASSPDRLTNEKLFF
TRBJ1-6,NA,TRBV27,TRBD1,TGTGCCAGCAGTTTATCGGGACAGGGGCGGGCACCCCTCCACTTT,CASSLSGQGRAPLHF
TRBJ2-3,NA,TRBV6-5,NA,TGTGCCAGCAGCCGGGACTTCACAGATACGCAGTATTTT,CASSRDFTDTQYF
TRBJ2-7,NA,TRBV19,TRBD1,TGTGCCAGTAGTATTCCGGCCGGGACAGTAGCCTACGAGCAGTACTTC,CASSIPAGTVAYEQYF
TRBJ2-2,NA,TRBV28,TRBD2,TGTGCCAGCAGTTCCTCGGGACTAGGGTCCGGGGAGCTGTTTTTT,CASSSSGLGSGELFF
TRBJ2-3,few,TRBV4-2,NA,TGTGCCAGCAGCCAAGTTGACTCCCGCACAGATACGCAGTATTTT,CASSQVDSRTDTQYF
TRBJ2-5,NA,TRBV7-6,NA,TGTGCCAGCACCCCCTACCCAGGCCAAGAGACCCAGTACTTC,CASTPYPGQETQYF
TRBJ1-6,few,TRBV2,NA,TGTGCCAGCAGTGTTTTAGCAGTCTCCTATAATTCACCCCTCCACTTT,CASSVLAVSYNSPLHF
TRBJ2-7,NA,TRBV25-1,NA,NA,CASSEWASGSSKYF
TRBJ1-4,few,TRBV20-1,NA,TGCAGTGCTAGTTGGTCCGAGGAAAAACTGTTTTTT,CSASWSEEKLFF
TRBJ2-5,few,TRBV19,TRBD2,TGTGCCAGTAGTACCCAAAGCGGGAAGGGGGAGACCCAGTACTTC,CASSTQSGKGETQYF
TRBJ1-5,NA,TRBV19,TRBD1,TGTGCCAGTAGCCGGGACAGCGATCAGCCCCAGCATTTT,CASSRDSDQPQHF
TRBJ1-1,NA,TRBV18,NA,TGTGCCAGCTCCCCGGCGGAGAACACTGAAGCTTTCTTT,CASSPAENTEAFF
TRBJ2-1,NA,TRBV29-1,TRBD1,TGCAGCGTACAGGGGAAATCCTACAATGAGCAGTTCTTC,CSVQGKSYNEQFF
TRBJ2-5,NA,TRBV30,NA,TGTGCCTGGAGTGTGAAGGGGGCCTTGTGGCTAGCGGGTCAAGAGACCCAGTACTTC,CAWSVKGALWLAGQETQYF
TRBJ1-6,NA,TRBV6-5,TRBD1,TGTGCCACCTCGGACAGGAGGAATTCACCCCTCCACTTT,CATSDRRNSPLHF
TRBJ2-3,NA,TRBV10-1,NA,TGCGCCAGCAGTGAGACGAGGTTAGGCACAGATACGCAGTATTTT,CASSETRLGTDTQYF
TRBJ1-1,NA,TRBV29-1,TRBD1,TGCAGCGCCGGACAGGGGAACACTGAAGCTTTCTTT,CSAGQGNTEAFF
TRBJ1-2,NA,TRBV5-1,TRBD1,TGCGCCAGCAGCTTTCTGGGCCCCGGGACAGGGGGGGGCTACACCTTC,CASSFLGPGTGGGYTF
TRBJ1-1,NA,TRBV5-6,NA,TGTGCCAGCAGCTTGGACGGGGGAGCTTTCTTT,CASSLDGGAFF
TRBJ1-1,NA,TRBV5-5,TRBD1,TGTGCCAGCAGCTTAAGGGACAGAAAAGCTTTCTTT,CASSLRDRKAFF
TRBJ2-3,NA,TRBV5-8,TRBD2,TGTGCCAGCAGCATACTAGCGGGCACAGATACGCAGTATTTT,CASSILAGTDTQYF